One and the same sample provided the 23 T cell receptor beta chains below, sequenced in a study of resident and recirculating memory T cells in vitiligo. Some clones are missing from TCRdb's copy, which holds only in-frame ones; the method was immunoSEQ multiplex PCR. Counted here are 72,000 or so clones, about 90% occurring once; the ten biggest clones make up around 5.1%. Sequences were obtained from blood. These receptors all come from a male donor with vitiligo.

V and J are TRBV7-3 and TRBJ2-1; TRBD2 matches at 9 bases. Trimming at V came to 5 bases and at J to 3 bases, leaving 8 bases not matched to a gene. Germline V gives CDR1 SGHTA, CDR2 FQGTGA. This CDR3 contains 16 residues. The CDR3 nucleotides read TGTGCCAGCAGCCCCCAGGCGGGAGGGCTCTACAATGAGCAGTTCTTC. It specifies CASSPQAGGLYNEQFF.

The J gene is TRBJ2-5, the V gene TRBV4-1; TRBD2 is a possible D gene (6 bases). Germline CDR1 reads MGHRA; CDR2 reads YSYEKL. This CDR3 spans 16 amino acids. The V gene lost 0 bases and the J gene lost 4 bases, with 15 bases spanning the gap. The CDR3 DNA reads TGCGCCAGCAGCCAAGATCTGGGGGGAGGCTTAGAGACCCAGTACTTC. Residues: CASSQDLGGGLETQYF.

The chain combines TRBV19 with TRBJ2-5; 8 bases map to TRBD2. V lost 6 bases to trimming and J lost 5 bases; unmatched junction nucleotides: 5. The V gene's germline CDR1 is LNHDA and CDR2 SQIVND (reference sequence). The CDR3 runs 13 residues. In nucleotides, the CDR3 is TGTGCCAGTAGCTCCCCGGGAGGGGAGACCCAGTACTTC. It translates to CASSSPGGETQYF.

The chain has TRBV9 and TRBJ1-2, with D perhaps TRBD1 (5 bases). V lost 7 bases to trimming and J lost 4 bases, with 11 bases between them. The CDR3 runs to 12 residues. CDR1 is SGDLS, CDR2 YYNGEE, per germline. The CDR3 DNA reads as TGTGCCAGCTACGGGGGTTCCTATGGCTACACCTTC. Protein sequence: CASYGGSYGYTF.

The chain has TRBV2 and TRBJ2-3; no clear D. The CDR3 runs to 12 residues. Germline lookup yields CDR1 SNHLY and CDR2 FYNNEI. V was trimmed by 6 bases and J by 1 base, leaving 5 bases between them. CDR3 DNA sequence: TGTGCCAGCAGCGCGCGCACAGATACGCAGTATTTT. Protein: CASSARTDTQYF.

The V call is TRBV2, the J call TRBJ1-2, with D perhaps matching TRBD1 (5 bases). With 5 bases removed from V and 4 bases from J, the gap between germline ends came to 14 bases. Germline lookup yields CDR1 SNHLY and CDR2 FYNNEI. This CDR3 is built from 14 residues. CDR3 protein: CASSRDSGGYGYTF. The CDR3 DNA reads TGTGCCAGCAGTAGGGACTCCGGGGGCTATGGCTACACCTTC. Supplemented by reference TRBV2 and TRBJ1-2, the full variable domain reads EPEVTQTPSHQVTQMGQEVILRCVPISNHLYFYWYRQILGQKVEFLVSFYNNEISEKSEIFDDQFSVERPDGSNFTLKIRSTKLEDSAMYFCASSRDSGGYGYTFGSGTRLTVV.

The chain joins TRBV9 to TRBJ2-7, with TRBD2 matching 11 bases. The CDR3 loop spans 14 amino acids. V shed 4 bases and J 3 bases; nucleotides not matched to a gene: 3. The germline V gene encodes CDR1 SGDLS and CDR2 YYNGEE. This chain's CDR3 is CASSPGTSGYEQYF. The CDR3 DNA reads as TGTGCCAGCAGCCCCGGGACTAGCGGCTACGAGCAGTACTTC.

The chain has TRBV2 and TRBJ1-5; tentative D call: TRBD1 (6 bases). CDR3 size: 15 residues. In germline, CDR1 is SNHLY, CDR2 FYNNEI. V dropped 5 bases and J dropped 4 bases, with 15 bases sitting between them. The DNA of the CDR3 is TGTGCCAGCAGTCGACAGGTTAGGGAGAATCAGCCCCAGCATTTT. As protein: CASSRQVRENQPQHF.

The rearrangement joins TRBV2 to TRBJ2-1; 10 bases agree with TRBD2. The CDR3 has 16 amino acids. J was trimmed by 6 bases and V by 7 bases; bases with no gene match: 12. Per the germline V gene, CDR1 is SNHLY and CDR2 is FYNNEI. This CDR3 is CASIVRRLAGVNEQFF. CDR3 sequence (DNA): TGTGCCAGCATAGTGCGGCGGCTAGCGGGAGTCAATGAGCAGTTCTTC.

This chain joins TRBV7-8 and TRBJ1-1; 7 bases match TRBD1. Germline CDR1 is SGHVS and CDR2 is FQNEAQ. This CDR3 contains 17 residues. Trimming at V came to 6 bases and at J to 7 bases, leaving 20 bases not matched to a gene. This CDR3 reads CASSKARWVNRGDEAFF. CDR3 bases: TGTGCCAGCAGTAAGGCTCGATGGGTTAACAGGGGTGATGAAGCTTTCTTT.

The chain recombines TRBV29-1 with TRBJ2-3; D is perhaps TRBD1 (5 bases). Between the trimmed V and J ends, which lost 8 bases and 2 bases, there was a span of 20 bases. Germline assignment: CDR1 SQVTM and CDR2 ANQGSEA. The CDR3 runs to 15 residues. In nucleotides, the CDR3 is TGCAGCTCTGAACCCCCACGGACATCCACAGATACGCAGTATTTT. It specifies CSSEPPRTSTDTQYF.

This clone was recorded once. The rearrangement uses TRBV7-7 and TRBJ2-3; TRBD1 is a possible D gene (5 bases). CDR3 length: 13 residues. Trimming took 5 bases from V and 0 from J, leaving 6 bases between them. The germline gives CDR1 SSHAT, CDR2 FNYEAQ (reference sequence). CDR3 coding DNA: TGTGCCAGCAGCCAGGGTAGCACAGATACGCAGTATTTT. Amino acids: CASSQGSTDTQYF. The complete variable domain, with remaining parts taken from reference TRBV7-7 and TRBJ2-3, reads GAGVSQSPRYKVTKRGQDVTLRCDPISSHATLYWYQQALGQGPEFLTYFNYEAQPDKSGLPSDRFSAERPEGSISTLTIQRTEQRDSAMYRCASSQGSTDTQYFGPGTRLTVL.

This sequence joins TRBV11-2 and TRBJ1-2; D may be TRBD1 (6 bases). CDR1 and CDR2 (germline): SGHAT, FQNNGV. Trimming took 5 bases from V and 4 from J, leaving 11 bases between them. The CDR3 covers 13 residues. The CDR3 nucleotides are TGTGCCAGCAGCCGGACAGTCCGCTATGGCTACACCTTC. This translates into CASSRTVRYGYTF.

V usage is TRBV5-1 and J usage is TRBJ1-4; TRBD1 is a possible D gene (5 bases). V shed 0 bases and J shed 5 bases, with 11 bases lying between them. The germline V gene has CDR1 SGHRS and CDR2 YFSETQ. The CDR3 is made up of 15 amino acids. CDR3 DNA: TGCGCCAGCAGCTTGGAGGGGTCAGTAAATGAAAAACTGTTTTTT. Protein sequence: CASSLEGSVNEKLFF.

The chain uses TRBV5-1 and TRBJ1-2; D ambiguous. Germline V gene lookup returns CDR1 SGHRS and CDR2 YFSETQ. This CDR3 is built from 14 residues. The germline V and J ends were trimmed by 5 bases and 11 bases, with 22 bases remaining between them. This CDR3 reads CASRFSTDRERYTF. In nucleotides, the CDR3 is TGCGCCAGCAGGTTTTCCACGGACCGGGAGAGGTACACCTTC.

The chain uses TRBV5-1 and TRBJ2-7; 7 bases match TRBD1. The CDR3 has 12 amino acids. Trimming removed 3 bases from V and 6 bases from J; junction bases left unmatched: 3. The germline gives CDR1 SGHRS, CDR2 YFSETQ. The CDR3 DNA reads as TGCGCCAGCAGCTGGGGGACAGCCGAGCAGTACTTC. Protein product: CASSWGTAEQYF.

V and J are TRBV7-2 and TRBJ1-4; 7 bases agree with TRBD1. Trimming at V came to 5 bases and at J to 12 bases, leaving 15 bases not matched to a gene. There are 15 residues in the CDR3. Germline V gives CDR1 SGHTA, CDR2 FQGNSA. The CDR3 loop reads CASSAPTGPAGELFF. Here the CDR3 DNA reads TGTGCCAGCAGCGCCCCGACAGGGCCGGCAGGTGAACTGTTTTTT.

J is TRBJ1-4 and V is TRBV28; D remains ambiguous. The CDR3 is 12 amino acids. V lost 3 bases to trimming and J lost 8 bases, with 7 bases between them. Looked up from germline, CDR1 is MDHEN and CDR2 is SYDVKM. The chain's CDR3 is CASSLVGEKLFF. CDR3 DNA sequence: TGTGCCAGCAGTTTGGTTGGCGAAAAACTGTTTTTT. Variable domain in full (rest from reference TRBV28 and TRBJ1-4): DVKVTQSSRYLVKRTGEKVFLECVQDMDHENMFWYRQDPGLGLRLIYFSYDVKMKEKGDIPEGYSVSREKKERFSLILESASTNQTSMYLCASSLVGEKLFFGSGTQLSVL.

By proportion, this clone is medium-sized. The chain recombines TRBV6-4 with TRBJ2-6, with D maybe TRBD2 (6 bases). V was trimmed by 3 bases and J by 3 bases, leaving 12 bases between them. Germline CDR1 reads MRHNA; CDR2 reads SNTAGT. The CDR3 consists of 16 residues. Here the CDR3 DNA reads TGTGCCAGCAGTGAGGGAGGAAACAGTGGGGCCAACGTCCTGACTTTC. Translating gives CASSEGGNSGANVLTF.

The rearrangement uses TRBV5-4 and TRBJ2-7; perhaps TRBD1 as D (5 bases). V was pared by 2 bases and J by 0 bases, with 12 bases between. Looked up from germline, CDR1 is SGHNT and CDR2 is YYREEE (reference sequence). CDR3 size: 15 residues. CDR3 DNA sequence: TGTGCCAGCAGCTTTGGGTCAGGGTCCTCCTACGAGCAGTACTTC. Encoded protein: CASSFGSGSSYEQYF.

The chain employs TRBV7-2 and TRBJ2-2, with D possibly TRBD1 on 6 matching bases. Deletions cut 2 bases from V and 7 bases from J, with 14 bases between. Germline CDR1 SGHTA, CDR2 FQGNSA. The CDR3 has 15 amino acids. DNA of the CDR3: TGTGCCAGCAGCTTACTTTCAGGGGCGGGCGGGGAGCTGTTTTTT. Translated: CASSLLSGAGGELFF.

This chain links TRBV9 with TRBJ2-1, with D tentatively TRBD2 (6 bases). The germline V gene has CDR1 SGDLS and CDR2 YYNGEE. The CDR3 is made up of 15 amino acids. Trimming stripped 1 base from V and 2 bases from J, with 10 bases between. This chain's CDR3 is CASSVLGGPYNEQFF. The CDR3 DNA reads TGTGCCAGCAGCGTACTGGGAGGACCCTACAATGAGCAGTTCTTC.

CDR3 DNA: TGTGCCAGCAGCGCCCGACAGGGGGAGTACACTGAAGCTTTCTTT. Encoded protein: CASSARQGEYTEAFF. The genes are TRBV9 and TRBJ1-1, with 9 bases matching TRBD1. Per germline, CDR1 SGDLS and CDR2 YYNGEE. Unmatched junction bases numbered 6, after V lost 3 bases and J lost 3 bases. The CDR3 consists of 15 residues.